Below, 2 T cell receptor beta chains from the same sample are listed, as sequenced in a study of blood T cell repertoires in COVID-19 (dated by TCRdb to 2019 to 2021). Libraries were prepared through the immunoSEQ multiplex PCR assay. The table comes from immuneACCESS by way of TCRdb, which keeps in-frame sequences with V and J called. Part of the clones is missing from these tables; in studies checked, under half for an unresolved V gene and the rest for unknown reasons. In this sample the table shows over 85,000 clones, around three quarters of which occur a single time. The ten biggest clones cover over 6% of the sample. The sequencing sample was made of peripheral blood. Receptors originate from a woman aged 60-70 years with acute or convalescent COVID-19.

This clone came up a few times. CDR3 nucleotide sequence: TGTGCCAGCAGCGTAGAAGCGATGAACACTGAAGCTTTCTTT. Encoded protein: CASSVEAMNTEAFF. This rearrangement joins TRBV9 to TRBJ1-1; D uncertain. In germline, CDR1 is SGDLS, CDR2 YYNGEE. Deletions cut 0 bases from V and 0 bases from J, with 6 bases between. This CDR3 is built from 14 residues.

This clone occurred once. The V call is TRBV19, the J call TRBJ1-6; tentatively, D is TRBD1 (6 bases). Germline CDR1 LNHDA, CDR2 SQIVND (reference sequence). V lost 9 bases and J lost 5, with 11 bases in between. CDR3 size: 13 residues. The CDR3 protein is CASRDTNNSPLHF. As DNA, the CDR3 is TGTGCCAGCCGGGACACGAATAATTCACCCCTCCACTTT.